This T cell receptor (beta chain) was observed in a study of graft-versus-host responses after intestinal transplantation. The germline CDR1 and CDR2 sequences are MNHEY and SMNVEV (reference sequence). This CDR3 is built from 14 residues. This table comes from immunoSEQ multiplex PCR, and its TCRdb copy is limited to in-frame clones, with some not included. Of tens of thousands of clones in the sample, over 90% were seen once. To note about this clone: The target antigen is unknown.

Study results and limitations: Graft-versus-host to host-versus-graft clonal ratios in allografts were high in patients with graft-donor T cell macrochimerism.

The specimen was unstimulated CD4+ T cells sorted from spleen or lymph node cells, collected before transplant. The sequence came from a human donor who was the organ donor for an intestinal transplant. The chain has TRBV27 and TRBJ2-5; 8 bases line up with TRBD2. The DNA end is a closer match to TRBJ2-7, so the J assignment may be wrong. The chain's CDR3 is CASSRTSIGYEQYF. DNA of the CDR3: TGTGCCAGCAGCCGGACTAGCATAGGCTACGAGCAGTACTTC.